Sequencing of this T cell receptor (beta chain) was carried out in a study of regulatory T cells in long-lasting Graves disease. Findings and caveats of the study: Persistent disease was characterized by preferential usage of TRBV28, TRBJ1-2 and TRBJ2-5.

This CDR3 contains 13 residues. V lost 1 base to trimming and J lost 3 bases, with 7 bases between them. Germline V gene data show CDR1 as MDHEN and CDR2 as SYDVKM. The authors built TCR beta libraries using iRepertoire HTBI primers and Arm-PCR of CDR3 regions. Using its own MiXCR run on the multiplex PCR reads, TCRdb lists one record per CDR3 protein. Among more than 350,000 distinct CDR3 sequences listed, 14% to 15% were seen once. This clonotype appeared many times. Its target is unknown. Described time point: newly diagnosed GD, antithyroid drugs for less than 3 months. With RNA extracted from PBMCs as input, the TCR library was made. A blood draw put around 9.3 milliliters of peripheral blood into EDTA tubes. These data also formed part of another study, on T cells in Graves' hyperthyroidism and ophthalmopathy. That work contributes: Ophthalmopathy and stable hyperthyroidism were separated by a 13 V-J model.

The chain couples TRBV28 to TRBJ2-7; D not certain. The origin of this receptor is a woman in her twenties or thirties with Graves disease. The sample was peripheral blood mononuclear cells (PBMCs), taken at new diagnosis, from a patient treated with antithyroid drugs. Here the CDR3 reads CASSLSRVYEQYF. CDR3 nucleotide sequence: TGTGCCAGCAGTTTATCCAGAGTCTACGAGCAGTACTTC.